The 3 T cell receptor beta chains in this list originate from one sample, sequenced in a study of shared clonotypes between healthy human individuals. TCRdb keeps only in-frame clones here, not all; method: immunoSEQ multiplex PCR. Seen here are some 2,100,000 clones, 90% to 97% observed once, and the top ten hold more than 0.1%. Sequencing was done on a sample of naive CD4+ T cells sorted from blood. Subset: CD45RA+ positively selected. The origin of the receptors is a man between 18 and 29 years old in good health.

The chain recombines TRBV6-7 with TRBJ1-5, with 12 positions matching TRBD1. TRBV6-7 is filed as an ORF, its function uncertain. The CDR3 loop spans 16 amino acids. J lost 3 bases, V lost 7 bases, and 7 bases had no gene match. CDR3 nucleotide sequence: TGTGCCAGCACCCTGCAGGGACAGGGGGCCAATCAGCCCCAGCATTTT. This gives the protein CASTLQGQGANQPQHF.

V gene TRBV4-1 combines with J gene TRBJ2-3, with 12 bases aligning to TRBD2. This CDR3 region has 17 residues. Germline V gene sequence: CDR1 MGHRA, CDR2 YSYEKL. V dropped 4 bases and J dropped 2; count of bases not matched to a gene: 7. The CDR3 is CASSRAGTSGYTDTQYF. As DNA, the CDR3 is TGCGCCAGCAGCCGAGCCGGGACTAGCGGGTACACAGATACGCAGTATTTT.

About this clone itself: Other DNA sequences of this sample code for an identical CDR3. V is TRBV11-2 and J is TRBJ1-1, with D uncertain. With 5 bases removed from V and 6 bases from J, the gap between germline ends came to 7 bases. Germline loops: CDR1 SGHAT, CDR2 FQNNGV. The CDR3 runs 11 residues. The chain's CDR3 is CASSPLSEAFF. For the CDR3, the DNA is TGTGCCAGCAGCCCTCTTTCTGAAGCTTTCTTT.